This TCR beta chain was captured in a study of blood T cells in healthy people across ages. The CDR3 length is 12 residues. Germline CDR1 and CDR2: SEHNR and FQNEAQ (reference sequence). General study results and limits: The recorded TCR beta diversity per million T cells decreased in a roughly linear manner with age.

Comment on this clonotype: Its matching antigen is unknown. Sequence at one end of the junction differs from germline and may be a read error.

The individuals who served as donors were healthy Caucasians living in Russia, aged roughly 6 to 100. Extraction of total RNA produced a minimum of 5 micrograms from each sample. Combining a sample-barcoded 5' primer with a J-beta primer mix, a second PCR ran for roughly 7 to 12 cycles. TCRdb called the 5' RACE reads again in MiXCR, with one record for every CDR3 protein. The sample carries 900,000 to 950,000 distinct CDR3 sequences, under 35% recorded once. These same data were also listed under a study on T cells of mothers and their children. That investigation notes: Related and unrelated pairs show TCR recombination output that thymic selection shapes similarly.

This clonotype was sampled from a woman in her thirties or forties in good health. The sample was blood. The chain has TRBV7-9 and TRBJ2-7, with 7 bases that match TRBD2. CDR3 coding DNA: TGTGCCAGCAGCCTCCGGGACTACGGGCAGTACTTC. It is translated as CASSLRDYGQYF.